This T cell receptor beta chain comes out of a study of T cell clones after liver transplantation. Study in general: A pre-transplant mixed lymphocyte reaction with TCRbeta sequencing defined graft-donor-reactive clones followed in post-transplant blood. Tolerant meant at least one year fully off immunosuppression without liver enzymes above twice normal.

Using immunoSEQ multiplex PCR, the repertoire was profiled, and TCRdb retains in-frame clones only, with some absent. This sample has 95,000 to 110,000 clones, with 80% to 90% found just once. Study-level points and caveats: A larger donor-reactive than third-party decline suggested partial antigen-specific deletion.

V shed 7 bases and J 6 bases; nucleotides not matched to a gene: 11. The CDR3 loop spans 15 amino acids. The germline V gene encodes CDR1 SGHTA and CDR2 FQGNSA. Details on this clone: The antigen is undetermined.

This rearrangement joins TRBV7-2 to TRBJ2-1, with TRBD1 identical over 8 bases. The receptor was derived from a human patient who received a liver transplant. The graft donor may be the source of some T cells. This specimen consisted of CD4+ T cells from blood, obtained around 49 months after liver transplant. CDR3 sequence reads: CASTRTRDRSNEQFF. DNA for the CDR3: TGTGCCAGCACCCGAACCCGGGACAGGAGCAATGAGCAGTTCTTC.